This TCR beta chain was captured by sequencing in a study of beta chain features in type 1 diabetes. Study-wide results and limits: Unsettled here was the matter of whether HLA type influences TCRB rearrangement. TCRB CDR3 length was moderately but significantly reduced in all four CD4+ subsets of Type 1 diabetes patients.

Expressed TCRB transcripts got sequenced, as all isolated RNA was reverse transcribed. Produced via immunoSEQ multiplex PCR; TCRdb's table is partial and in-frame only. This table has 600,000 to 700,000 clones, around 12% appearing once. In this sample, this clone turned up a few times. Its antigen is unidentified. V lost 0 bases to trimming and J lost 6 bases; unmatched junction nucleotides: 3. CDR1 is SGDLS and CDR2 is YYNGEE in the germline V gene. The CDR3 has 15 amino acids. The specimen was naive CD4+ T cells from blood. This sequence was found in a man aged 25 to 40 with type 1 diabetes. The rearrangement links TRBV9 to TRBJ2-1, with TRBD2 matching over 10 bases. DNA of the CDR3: TGTGCCAGCAGCGTAGACGGACTAGCGGCCAATGAGCAGTTCTTC. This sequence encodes CASSVDGLAANEQFF.